The present TCR beta chain was sequenced within a study of T-cell reconstitution after alpha-beta-depleted transplantation in children. This CDR3 is 15 amino acids long. Unmatched junction bases numbered 6, after V lost 4 bases and J lost 3 bases. Germline loops: CDR1 MNHEY, CDR2 SVGAGI. The sample holds a few counts of this clonotype. This sample's TCRbeta library carried unique molecular identifier barcodes. In TCRdb, the PCR reads were re-called with MiXCR into one record per CDR3 protein. The data contain about a million distinct CDR3 sequences, under 30% of them singletons. The clonotype originates from a boy younger than two who had a stem cell transplant for SCID, so the T cells may come from the graft donor. This chain uses TRBV6-5 with TRBJ1-1; 9 bases match TRBD1. The material sequenced was PBMCs, mostly from graft donor cells, taken 360 days after TCRalphabeta/CD19-depleted stem cell transplant. CDR3 sequence reads: CASSSLGTGHTEAFF. CDR3 nucleotide sequence: TGTGCCAGCAGTTCCCTGGGGACAGGGCACACTGAAGCTTTCTTT.